Listed below are T cell receptor beta chains from one sample, sequenced in a study of T-cell memory formation after mild COVID-19. TCRdb passed the 5' RACE reads through MiXCR, listing each CDR3 protein once. The data contain about 390,000 distinct CDR3 sequences, around 21% of them singletons. Sequencing was performed on PBMCs or a T cell subset sorted from them (not recorded which). The receptors here all came from an adult woman who had mild COVID-19 (a few samples of this study predate the infection). Cell type and time point are not known. Each CDR3 is given with its conserved first and last residue. A D gene is named only where the DNA matches it firmly. Part of the rows lack a size; the others show once, few, many or a class for expanded clones.

size: -
D: TRBD1
J: TRBJ2-3
V: TRBV5-1
DNA: TGCGCCAGCAGCTTGGATGGGACAGGGCCTCCCACAGATACGCAGTATTTT
CDR3: CASSLDGTGPPTDTQYF

size: -
D: TRBD1
J: TRBJ2-7
V: TRBV24-1
DNA: TGTGCCACCAGTGCCAGGGGACAGCCCAGCTCCTACGAGCAGTACTTC
CDR3: CATSARGQPSSYEQYF

size: few
D: TRBD1
J: TRBJ1-2
V: TRBV2
DNA: TGTGCCAGCAGTGAAGCCGGACAGGGGGCGGCAGGAGGCTACACCTTC
CDR3: CASSEAGQGAAGGYTF

size: -
D: -
J: TRBJ2-3
V: TRBV7-9
DNA: TGTGCCAGCAGCTTAGCGGTGGGGAACACAGATACGCAGTATTTT
CDR3: CASSLAVGNTDTQYF

size: -
D: TRBD2
J: TRBJ2-1
V: TRBV12-3/TRBV12-4
DNA: TGTGCCAGCAGTACTAGCGGGGCCCTCAATGAGCAGTTCTTC
CDR3: CASSTSGALNEQFF

size: few
D: -
J: TRBJ2-1
V: TRBV4-1
DNA: TGCGCCAGCAGCAGGGACCCAACCTACAATGAGCAGTTCTTC
CDR3: CASSRDPTYNEQFF

size: -
D: TRBD2
J: TRBJ2-1
V: TRBV9
DNA: TGTGCCAGCAGCCCTAGCGGGATACTCTACAATGAGCAGTTCTTC
CDR3: CASSPSGILYNEQFF

size: -
D: TRBD1
J: TRBJ1-5
V: TRBV2
DNA: TGTGCCAGCAGTTGGGACAGAAATAGCAATCAGCCCCAGCATTTT
CDR3: CASSWDRNSNQPQHF

size: -
D: TRBD1
J: TRBJ2-7
V: TRBV5-1
DNA: TGCGCCAGCAGCCCCGACAGGGCTAACTACGAGCAGTACTTC
CDR3: CASSPDRANYEQYF

size: -
D: TRBD1
J: TRBJ2-3
V: TRBV6-2/TRBV6-3
DNA: TGTGCCAGCAGCGACAGGGGGACCTCCCTCACAGATACGCAGTATTTT
CDR3: CASSDRGTSLTDTQYF

size: few
D: -
J: TRBJ1-5
V: TRBV12-3/TRBV12-4
DNA: TGTGCCAGTAAGAGCAATCAGCCCCAGCATTTT
CDR3: CASKSNQPQHF

size: few
D: TRBD2
J: TRBJ2-7
V: TRBV20-1
DNA: TGCAGTGCCAAAGAGGGGACTAGCGAGACCTACGAGCAGTACTTC
CDR3: CSAKEGTSETYEQYF

size: -
D: -
J: TRBJ2-7
V: TRBV3-1
DNA: TGTGCCAGCAGCCAAGGGGCAACAGCGATTACCTACGAGCAGTACTTC
CDR3: CASSQGATAITYEQYF

size: -
D: TRBD2
J: TRBJ2-3
V: TRBV9
DNA: TGTGCCAGCAGCGGAGACGGGGGGGCCTGGCGGTCAGATACGCAGTATTTT
CDR3: CASSGDGGAWRSDTQYF

size: -
D: -
J: TRBJ2-5
V: TRBV12-3/TRBV12-4
DNA: TGTGCCAGCAGCCTAAGGCCGCACCGGGGCCAAGAGACCCAGTACTTC
CDR3: CASSLRPHRGQETQYF

size: few
D: -
J: TRBJ2-5
V: TRBV4-1
DNA: TGCGCCAGCAGCCCCAGGCTGGAAGAGACCCAGTACTTC
CDR3: CASSPRLEETQYF

size: -
D: -
J: TRBJ2-2
V: TRBV7-8
DNA: TGTGCCAGCAGCTTAAATGCGTTCAGCACCGGGGAGCTGTTTTTT
CDR3: CASSLNAFSTGELFF

size: few
D: TRBD2
J: TRBJ2-3
V: TRBV6-1
DNA: TGTGCCAGCAAGATTAGCGGGGCCGGGGCAGATACGCAGTATTTT
CDR3: CASKISGAGADTQYF

size: -
D: -
J: TRBJ1-2
V: TRBV14
DNA: TGTGCCAGCAGCCGAACAATGTATGGCTACACCTTC
CDR3: CASSRTMYGYTF

size: few
D: -
J: TRBJ2-1
V: TRBV6-5
DNA: TGTGCCAGCAGTTACTCGAAGGGGAATGAGCAGTTCTTC
CDR3: CASSYSKGNEQFF

size: -
D: -
J: TRBJ1-2
V: TRBV5-1
DNA: TGCGCCAGCAGCTTGGAACCGACGTCCGACTATGGCTACACCTTC
CDR3: CASSLEPTSDYGYTF

size: -
D: TRBD2
J: TRBJ2-7
V: TRBV4-1
DNA: TGCGCCAGCAGTCCAGCGGGAGTGGGCGAGCAGTACTTC
CDR3: CASSPAGVGEQYF

size: few
D: -
J: TRBJ2-7
V: TRBV18
DNA: TGTGCCAGCTCACCAGGGGCAGTGTACTACGAGCAGTACTTC
CDR3: CASSPGAVYYEQYF

size: few
D: TRBD2
J: TRBJ2-3
V: TRBV4-3
DNA: TGCGCCAGCAGCCAAGAGGGGGGGAGGGCCTTAGGAGATACGCAGTATTTT
CDR3: CASSQEGGRALGDTQYF

size: -
D: TRBD2
J: TRBJ2-7
V: TRBV7-9
DNA: TGTGCCAGCAGCTTTGGAGGGAGGGCCCACGAGCAGTACTTC
CDR3: CASSFGGRAHEQYF

size: many
D: -
J: TRBJ2-5
V: TRBV7-6
DNA: TGTGCCAGCAGCACCCACCAAGAGACCCAGTACTTC
CDR3: CASSTHQETQYF

size: many
D: -
J: TRBJ1-2
V: TRBV12-3/TRBV12-4
DNA: TGTGCCAGCAGTTTGGGGGGCTACTACACCTTC
CDR3: CASSLGGYYTF

size: few
D: -
J: TRBJ2-1
V: TRBV20-1
DNA: TGCAGTGCTGGAGGGCCGAATGAGCAGTTCTTC
CDR3: CSAGGPNEQFF

size: few
D: -
J: TRBJ2-1
V: TRBV18
DNA: TGTGCCAGCTCAGCGTCGAGGGACAATGAGCAGTTCTTC
CDR3: CASSASRDNEQFF

size: -
D: -
J: TRBJ2-7
V: TRBV4-1
DNA: TGCGCCAGCAGCGCCATTTGGCGGGGATCCTACGAGCAGTACTTC
CDR3: CASSAIWRGSYEQYF

size: -
D: -
J: TRBJ1-2
V: TRBV6-5
DNA: TGTGCCAGCAAACCAATTGACGGGAACTATGGCTACACCTTC
CDR3: CASKPIDGNYGYTF

size: few
D: -
J: TRBJ2-3
V: TRBV6-5
DNA: TGTGCCAGCACTTTAGCGGGCACAGATACGCAGTATTTT
CDR3: CASTLAGTDTQYF

size: few
D: -
J: TRBJ1-5
V: TRBV12-3/TRBV12-4
DNA: TGTGCCAGCAGTTTCCAACAGGGAGATGGCAATCAGCCCCAGCATTTT
CDR3: CASSFQQGDGNQPQHF

size: -
D: -
J: TRBJ2-7
V: TRBV20-1
DNA: TGCAGTGCGGAGAGTGATACCTACGAGCAGTACTTC
CDR3: CSAESDTYEQYF

size: -
D: TRBD2
J: TRBJ2-2
V: TRBV12-3/TRBV12-4
DNA: TGTGCCAGCAGCGGACTAGCGGGGCGTACCGGGGAGCTGTTTTTT
CDR3: CASSGLAGRTGELFF

size: few
D: TRBD1
J: TRBJ1-2
V: TRBV12-3/TRBV12-4
DNA: TGTGCCAGCAGCCTGGGACAGGGTGCTGCGAATGGCTACACCTTC
CDR3: CASSLGQGAANGYTF

size: -
D: TRBD2
J: TRBJ2-2
V: TRBV4-1
DNA: TGCGCCAGCAGCCGGACTAGCCCTAACACCGGGGAGCTGTTTTTT
CDR3: CASSRTSPNTGELFF

size: many
D: TRBD2
J: TRBJ2-5
V: TRBV5-1
DNA: TGCGCCAGCAGCTTCAGCGGGGGGACAGAGACCCAGTACTTC
CDR3: CASSFSGGTETQYF

size: -
D: TRBD2
J: TRBJ2-1
V: TRBV10-3
DNA: TGTGCCAGCCAAAGCGACGCGGGAGGGCAGTTCTTC
CDR3: CASQSDAGGQFF

size: -
D: TRBD1
J: TRBJ2-3
V: TRBV14
DNA: TGTGCCAGCAGCCACACCCGCGGGACAGGCGCGGATACGCAGTATTTT
CDR3: CASSHTRGTGADTQYF

size: -
D: -
J: TRBJ2-2
V: TRBV10-3
DNA: TGTGCCATCAGTGAACGATCGTCCGGGGAGCTGTTTTTT
CDR3: CAISERSSGELFF

size: few
D: TRBD1
J: TRBJ2-7
V: TRBV5-1
DNA: TGCGCCAGCAGTTGGGACAGTACCTACGAGCAGTACTTC
CDR3: CASSWDSTYEQYF

size: -
D: TRBD2
J: TRBJ2-5
V: TRBV7-7
DNA: TGTGCCAGCAGCCCGGGCGGCGGGGGAGAGACCCAGTACTTC
CDR3: CASSPGGGGETQYF

size: few
D: TRBD1
J: TRBJ1-1
V: TRBV29-1
DNA: TGCAGCGGCCTAGGGGGCGGGTGGACTGAAGCTTTCTTT
CDR3: CSGLGGGWTEAFF

size: few
D: -
J: TRBJ2-7
V: TRBV20-1
DNA: TGCAGTGCTAGACCACAGCGGGTGACCAAGCCCTCCTACGAGCAGTACTTC
CDR3: CSARPQRVTKPSYEQYF

size: few
D: -
J: TRBJ1-1
V: TRBV12-3/TRBV12-4
DNA: TGTGCCAGCAGTTTTGGGGGGTTCGAAGCTGAAGCTTTCTTT
CDR3: CASSFGGFEAEAFF

size: few
D: -
J: TRBJ1-1
V: TRBV7-9
DNA: TGTGCCAGCACCGAGACAGTGAATGAAGCTTTCTTT
CDR3: CASTETVNEAFF

size: -
D: -
J: TRBJ2-3
V: TRBV10-3
DNA: TGTGCCATCAGTGAACGACTAGATAGCACAGATACGCAGTATTTT
CDR3: CAISERLDSTDTQYF

size: -
D: TRBD1
J: TRBJ2-1
V: TRBV29-1
DNA: TGCAGCATTGGACAGGGTGGAGGATGGCAGTTCTTC
CDR3: CSIGQGGGWQFF

size: few
D: TRBD2
J: TRBJ2-3
V: TRBV6-1
DNA: TGTGCCAGCAGTTCGCTCCCTAGCGGCGGCACAGATACGCAGTATTTT
CDR3: CASSSLPSGGTDTQYF

size: -
D: TRBD2
J: TRBJ2-1
V: TRBV7-2
DNA: TGTGCCAGTGGGACTAGACCGAGTAATGAGCAGTTCTTC
CDR3: CASGTRPSNEQFF

size: -
D: -
J: TRBJ1-1
V: TRBV24-1
DNA: TGTGCCACCAGTGGTGGTGGGATTGGGACTGAAGCTTTCTTT
CDR3: CATSGGGIGTEAFF

size: few
D: -
J: TRBJ1-2
V: TRBV12-3/TRBV12-4
DNA: TGTGCCAGCAGTTTAGTCCAGGGCTATGGCTACACCTTC
CDR3: CASSLVQGYGYTF

size: few
D: -
J: TRBJ2-7
V: TRBV12-3/TRBV12-4
DNA: TGTGCCAGCAGTTTACGACCGGAGGAGCAGTACTTC
CDR3: CASSLRPEEQYF

size: once
D: -
J: TRBJ1-3
V: TRBV6-6
DNA: TGTGCCAGCAGTTACTCGGAGAGCTCTGGAAACACCATATATTTT
CDR3: CASSYSESSGNTIYF